This T cell receptor (beta chain) was captured by sequencing in a study of cytotoxic CD8 clonotypes in ibrutinib-treated CLL. CDR3 size: 15 residues. V dropped 0 bases and J dropped 4 bases, with 9 bases sitting between them. The germline V gene encodes CDR1 MGHDK and CDR2 SYGVNS. Generated by immunoSEQ multiplex PCR, the TCRdb table keeps only in-frame clones and is missing some. The data show more than 150,000 clones, around 72% seen once. The sample here was PBMCs, taken after 24 months of ibrutinib treatment. The TCR originated in a human donor with chronic lymphocytic leukemia. V is TRBV25-1 and J is TRBJ1-4; tentative D call: TRBD1 (6 bases). The CDR3 DNA is TGTGCCAGCAGTGAATACAGGGGAGATAATGAAAAACTGTTTTTT. This codes for CASSEYRGDNEKLFF.